Shown below are 27 T cell receptor beta chains from a single sample sequenced in a study of cytomegalovirus exposure and HLA in healthy donors. PCR employed 60 Vbeta and 13 Jbeta primers. The assay was immunoSEQ multiplex PCR, and TCRdb's table has in-frame clones only and misses some. Of under 250,000 clones detected, around 80% appear once; the ten largest clones hold 1.5% to 2%. The sequenced sample consisted of PBMCs. Receptors originate from a man in his forties or fifties in good health and CMV-seronegative.

V usage is TRBV27 and J usage is TRBJ2-3; the match to TRBD2 covers 11 bases. The CDR3 spans 17 residues. The germline CDR1 and CDR2 sequences are MNHEY and SMNVEV (reference sequence). V shed 1 base and J 3 bases; nucleotides not matched to a gene: 6. CDR3 DNA: TGTGCCAGCAGTTTATGGAGTTCTAGCGGGAGGACAGATACGCAGTATTTT. Translating it yields CASSLWSSSGRTDTQYF.

V usage is TRBV19 and J usage is TRBJ1-5; 7 nucleotides agree with TRBD1. The CDR3 runs to 13 residues. V shed 8 bases, J shed 3 bases, and the junction held 4 bases outside the gene matches. Germline V gene lookup returns CDR1 LNHDA and CDR2 SQIVND (reference sequence). The CDR3 loop is CASGDRLNQPQHF. CDR3 sequence (DNA): TGTGCCAGTGGGGACAGACTCAATCAGCCCCAGCATTTT.

The chain carries TRBV30 and TRBJ2-1; TRBD1 might be the D (7 bases). Germline loops: CDR1 GTSNPN, CDR2 SVGIG (reference sequence). V was trimmed by 4 bases and J by 0 bases, leaving 13 bases between them. The CDR3 runs 15 residues. The CDR3 region has the DNA TGTGCCTGGAACCAGGGGGGTGGCTCCTACAATGAGCAGTTCTTC. Translation: CAWNQGGGSYNEQFF.

This chain links TRBV7-2 with TRBJ2-5; 9 bases match TRBD2. The germline V gene encodes CDR1 SGHTA and CDR2 FQGNSA. The CDR3 loop spans 15 amino acids. J was trimmed by 4 bases and V by 1 base; bases with no gene match: 4. The CDR3 reads CASSLVAGGRETQYF. As DNA, the CDR3 is TGTGCCAGCAGCTTAGTGGCGGGAGGGCGAGAGACCCAGTACTTC. Variable domain in full (rest from reference TRBV7-2 and TRBJ2-5): GAGVSQSPSNKVTEKGKDVELRCDPISGHTALYWYRQSLGQGLEFLIYFQGNSAPDKSGLPSDRFSAERTGGSVSTLTIQRTQQEDSAVYLCASSLVAGGRETQYFGPGTRLLVL.

This sequence joins TRBV18 and TRBJ1-3; possibly TRBD1 for D (5 bases). From germline, CDR1 is KGHSH and CDR2 LQKENI. The V end lost 3 bases, the J end lost 8 bases, and 14 bases lay between the germline ends. CDR3 size: 14 residues. The CDR3 sequence is CASSPATGADTIYF. In DNA form, the CDR3 reads TGTGCCAGCTCACCGGCGACTGGGGCGGACACCATATATTTT.

This clone has a handful of counts. V and J are TRBV28 and TRBJ2-7; tentatively, D is TRBD1 (6 bases). Germline CDR1 reads MDHEN; CDR2 reads SYDVKM. The CDR3 has 13 amino acids. Trimming pared 6 bases from V and 3 bases from J, leaving 12 bases between. The chain's CDR3 is CASRDGQNYEQYF. The CDR3 DNA reads TGTGCCAGCAGGGACGGACAGAACTACGAGCAGTACTTC.

There are a few counts of this clone. The CDR3 spells CASSFRRFSYEQYF. Here the CDR3 DNA reads TGTGCCAGCAGTTTTAGGCGGTTCTCCTACGAGCAGTACTTC. The chain links TRBV27 to TRBJ2-7; D is undetermined. From germline, CDR1 is MNHEY and CDR2 SMNVEV (reference sequence). Between the trimmed V and J ends, which lost 3 bases and 0 bases, there was a span of 9 bases. This CDR3 contains 14 residues.

The rearrangement uses TRBV10-2 and TRBJ1-1; 9 nucleotides match TRBD1. Trimming cost V 6 bases and J 2 bases; bases outside gene matches: 4. The CDR3 has 14 amino acids. Germline loops: CDR1 WSHSY, CDR2 SAAADI. As DNA, the CDR3 is TGCGCCAGCAGGGCGGGACAGGGAAACACTGAAGCTTTCTTT. Translation gives CASRAGQGNTEAFF.

Only one count was recorded for this clone. This sequence joins TRBV5-1 and TRBJ2-2, with 13 nucleotides matching TRBD2. Germline CDR1 is SGHRS and CDR2 is YFSETQ. CDR3 length: 18 residues. V shed 2 bases and J 3 bases; nucleotides not matched to a gene: 7. Here the CDR3 DNA reads TGCGCCAGCAGCTTCGGACTAGCGGGAGCGATCGACACCGGGGAGCTGTTTTTT. As protein: CASSFGLAGAIDTGELFF.

This rearrangement joins TRBV4-1 to TRBJ2-5; 7 bases align to TRBD2. This CDR3 comprises 19 residues. Germline V CDR1 and CDR2: MGHRA, YSYEKL. With V trimmed by 0 bases and J by 1 base, 14 bases remained unmatched. CDR3 loop: CASSQDYHRGGSFQETQYF. As DNA, the CDR3 is TGCGCCAGCAGCCAAGATTACCACCGTGGCGGGAGCTTCCAAGAGACCCAGTACTTC.

The chain joins TRBV28 to TRBJ1-4, with 11 bases that match TRBD1. The ends lost 6 bases at V and 4 bases at J; junction bases unmatched: 10. The CDR3 has 17 amino acids. Germline CDR1 is MDHEN and CDR2 is SYDVKM. CDR3 nucleotide sequence: TGTGCCAGCAGGAGGACAGGGGGCCTCGCCCATAATGAAAAACTGTTTTTT. Protein sequence: CASRRTGGLAHNEKLFF.

The rearrangement uses TRBV27 and TRBJ1-5; D unclear. CDR1 is MNHEY and CDR2 is SMNVEV in the germline V gene (reference sequence). The V end lost 7 bases, the J end lost 2 bases, and 18 bases lay between the germline ends. The CDR3 spans 16 residues. The CDR3 DNA sequence: TGTGCCAGCAACTTAAGGGCCCCCGGGGGCAATCAGCCCCAGCATTTT. As protein: CASNLRAPGGNQPQHF.

The chain carries TRBV15 and TRBJ2-6; possible D gene TRBD1, 5 bases. CDR3 size: 17 residues. Germline V gene sequence: CDR1 LNHNV, CDR2 YYDKDF (reference sequence). Between the trimmed V and J ends, which lost 1 base and 1 base, there was a span of 11 bases. The CDR3 DNA follows: TGTGCCACCAGCAGAGGTCCCAGGGAATCTGGGGCCAACGTCCTGACTTTC. Amino acids: CATSRGPRESGANVLTF.

The chain links TRBV11-2 to TRBJ2-5; possible D gene TRBD2, 6 bases. V lost 1 base, J lost 9 bases, and 21 bases lay in between. The CDR3 spans 16 residues. The germline CDR1 and CDR2 sequences are SGHAT and FQNNGV. CDR3 sequence reads: CASSLGSLGSRYSQYF. CDR3 DNA: TGTGCCAGCAGCTTAGGTTCTCTCGGGAGCCGTTATTCCCAGTACTTC.

This clone has a single count. This rearrangement joins TRBV19 to TRBJ2-6, with a weak D call TRBD2 (5 bases). V dropped 8 bases and J dropped 7 bases, with 18 bases sitting between them. This CDR3 is 15 amino acids long. The V gene's germline CDR1 is LNHDA and CDR2 SQIVND (reference sequence). The CDR3 spells CASPWQRSIANVLTF. For the CDR3, the DNA is TGTGCCAGTCCTTGGCAGCGGAGTATAGCCAACGTCCTGACTTTC. The whole variable domain, filled in from reference TRBV19 and TRBJ2-6, reads DGGITQSPKYLFRKEGQNVTLSCEQNLNHDAMYWYRQDPGQGLRLIYYSQIVNDFQKGDIAEGYSVSREKKESFPLTVTSAQKNPTAFYLCASPWQRSIANVLTFGAGSRLTVL.

This clone appeared once. This chain connects TRBV27 to TRBJ2-1; weak D call: TRBD1 (5 bases). The CDR3 consists of 15 residues. V was clipped by 5 bases and J by 0 bases, with 11 bases between them. The germline CDR1 and CDR2 sequences are MNHEY and SMNVEV (reference sequence). The chain's CDR3 is CASSPTRVSYNEQFF. The CDR3 DNA is TGTGCCAGCAGTCCAACCAGGGTCTCCTACAATGAGCAGTTCTTC.

The chain links TRBV5-1 to TRBJ2-5; 10 nucleotides match TRBD1. CDR3 length: 14 amino acids. The germline V gene encodes CDR1 SGHRS and CDR2 YFSETQ. V dropped 7 bases and J dropped 5; count of bases not matched to a gene: 8. CDR3 bases: TGCGCCAGCCGACGACAGGGGGCTGCGGAGACCCAGTACTTC. Its translation is CASRRQGAAETQYF.

This clone showed up just once. This rearrangement joins TRBV4-1 to TRBJ2-7; tentative D call: TRBD2 (5 bases). Germline lookup yields CDR1 MGHRA and CDR2 YSYEKL. V lost 0 bases, J lost 3 bases, and 18 bases lay in between. The CDR3 covers 17 residues. The CDR3 sequence is CASSQEKGAASFYEQYF. Written as DNA, the CDR3 is TGCGCCAGCAGCCAAGAAAAGGGAGCAGCAAGTTTCTACGAGCAGTACTTC.

V and J are TRBV18 and TRBJ1-1, with 10 bases aligning to TRBD1. CDR3 length: 14 residues. V gave up 5 bases and J gave up 5 bases; unmatched junction bases: 5. Germline-derived CDR1 and CDR2 are KGHSH and LQKENI. The CDR3 spells CASSSRDRGTEAFF. The DNA of the CDR3 is TGTGCCAGCTCATCCCGGGACAGGGGAACTGAAGCTTTCTTT. Together with reference TRBV18 and TRBJ1-1, the CDR3 gives the full variable domain: NAGVMQNPRHLVRRRGQEARLRCSPMKGHSHVYWYRQLPEEGLKFMVYLQKENIIDESGMPKERFSAEFPKEGPSILRIQQVVRGDSAAYFCASSSRDRGTEAFFGQGTRLTVV.

On this clone: A read error may account for a junction end that differs from germline. The CDR3 protein is CASRAGFQEAQYF. The CDR3 nucleotides are TGTGCCAGCAGGGCTGGTTTTCAAGAGGCCCAGTACTTC. The rearrangement uses TRBV27 and TRBJ2-5; D uncertain. Looked up from germline, CDR1 is MNHEY and CDR2 is SMNVEV (reference sequence). The CDR3 loop spans 13 amino acids.

Comment on this clone: One junction end disagrees with the germline gene, perhaps due to a read error. V is TRBV27 and J is TRBJ2-7; 8 bases line up with TRBD2. The germline V gene has CDR1 MNHEY and CDR2 SMNVEV (reference sequence). The CDR3 runs to 15 residues. The CDR3 DNA follows: TGTGCCAGCAGTTTACGGGTAGCGGGGCCCTATGAGCAGTACTTC. Protein sequence: CASSLRVAGPYEQYF.

This chain joins TRBV2 and TRBJ1-5, with unresolved D. Trimming removed 6 bases from V and 1 base from J, with 10 bases in between. Germline lookup yields CDR1 SNHLY and CDR2 FYNNEI. This CDR3 region has 14 residues. In DNA, the CDR3 is TGTGCCAGCAGCCTGGAGGGCAGCAATCAGCCCCAGCATTTT. Translating it yields CASSLEGSNQPQHF.

The rearrangement links TRBV15 to TRBJ1-5; D unclear. The V gene lost 0 bases and the J gene lost 9 bases, with 12 bases spanning the gap. Germline CDR1 LNHNV, CDR2 YYDKDF (reference sequence). The CDR3 has 14 amino acids. The CDR3 protein is CATSRDQDVRPQHF. The CDR3 DNA sequence: TGTGCCACCAGCAGAGATCAGGATGTTAGGCCCCAGCATTTT.

The chain recombines TRBV5-1 with TRBJ2-2; 14 bases match TRBD2. CDR3 length: 18 residues. CDR1 and CDR2 from the germline V gene are SGHRS and YFSETQ. V shed 2 bases and J 0 bases; nucleotides not matched to a gene: 3. This CDR3 is CASSLRLAGGSNTGELFF. The CDR3 region has the DNA TGCGCCAGCAGCTTACGACTAGCGGGAGGGTCGAACACCGGGGAGCTGTTTTTT. The whole variable domain, remainder taken from reference TRBV5-1 and TRBJ2-2, is KAGVTQTPRYLIKTRGQQVTLSCSPISGHRSVSWYQQTPGQGLQFLFEYFSETQRNKGNFPGRFSGRQFSNSRSEMNVSTLELGDSALYLCASSLRLAGGSNTGELFFGEGSRLTVL.

The rearrangement uses TRBV14 and TRBJ2-6; tentative D call: TRBD2 (6 bases). The CDR3 length is 21 residues. Germline lookup yields CDR1 SGHDN and CDR2 FVKESK. The germline V and J ends were trimmed by 0 bases and 0 bases, with 21 bases remaining between them. This chain's CDR3 is CASSQDGKGPGRFSGANVLTF. The CDR3 nucleotides read TGTGCCAGCAGCCAAGATGGAAAAGGGCCAGGGAGGTTCTCTGGGGCCAACGTCCTGACTTTC.

The chain couples TRBV5-1 to TRBJ2-7; 8 positions match TRBD1. V gave up 0 bases and J gave up 2 bases; unmatched junction bases: 7. CDR1 and CDR2 from the germline V gene are SGHRS and YFSETQ. The CDR3 is 16 amino acids. The CDR3 region is CASSLAGGPKTYEQYF. The CDR3 bases are TGCGCCAGCAGCTTGGCAGGGGGCCCAAAAACCTACGAGCAGTACTTC.

V gene TRBV12-5 combines with J gene TRBJ1-6, with 7 bases that match TRBD1. Germline CDR1 is LGHNT and CDR2 is FRNRAP. The ends lost 6 bases at V and 6 bases at J; junction bases unmatched: 17. The CDR3 extends over 18 amino acids. The CDR3, as DNA: TGTGCTAGTGGACAAAGCGGGGGCAGGGGGTATCGTAATTCACCCCTCCACTTT. Protein: CASGQSGGRGYRNSPLHF.